A selection of T cell receptor beta chains follows, all from one sample in a study of beta chain features in type 1 diabetes. Here immunoSEQ multiplex PCR was the method, and the copy in TCRdb shows in-frame clones only, minus some. Of some 700,000 clones in the sample, around an eighth are singletons; the top ten hold roughly 0.022%. Sequencing input: naive CD4+ T cells from blood. The origin of the receptors is a man aged 18 to 30 with type 1 diabetes. The CDR3 runs from the conserved cysteine through the conserved F or W. D genes are given only for firm matches. Some rows mark clone size as missing; the rest say once, few, many or name a class of expanded clone.

j_call: TRBJ1-1
d_call: -
clone_size: few
v_call: TRBV29-1
cdr3_aa: CSVEGRVNTEAFF
cdr3_nt: TGCAGCGTTGAGGGCAGGGTGAACACTGAAGCTTTCTTT

j_call: TRBJ1-1
d_call: -
clone_size: few
v_call: TRBV29-1
cdr3_aa: CSVEDPGGHTEAFF
cdr3_nt: TGCAGCGTTGAAGATCCCGGGGGTCACACTGAAGCTTTCTTT

j_call: TRBJ1-4
d_call: TRBD1
clone_size: few
v_call: TRBV15
cdr3_aa: CATSSKQGLNEKLFF
cdr3_nt: TGTGCCACCAGCAGCAAACAGGGGCTAAATGAAAAACTGTTTTTT

j_call: TRBJ1-2
d_call: -
clone_size: few
v_call: TRBV29-1
cdr3_aa: CSVEVVGGTDGYTF
cdr3_nt: TGCAGCGTTGAAGTGGTGGGGGGCACGGATGGCTACACCTTC

j_call: TRBJ1-2
d_call: TRBD1
clone_size: -
v_call: TRBV14
cdr3_aa: CASSYLTGVNYGYTF
cdr3_nt: TGTGCCAGCAGCTACCTGACAGGGGTTAACTATGGCTACACCTTC

j_call: TRBJ2-7
d_call: -
clone_size: -
v_call: TRBV29-1
cdr3_aa: CSVVMGPGEQYF
cdr3_nt: TGCAGCGTTGTAATGGGCCCCGGCGAGCAGTACTTC

j_call: TRBJ2-3
d_call: -
clone_size: few
v_call: TRBV5-1
cdr3_aa: CASSLGPGVGDTQYF
cdr3_nt: TGCGCCAGCAGCTTGGGACCAGGGGTCGGGGATACGCAGTATTTT

j_call: TRBJ2-1
d_call: -
clone_size: -
v_call: TRBV15
cdr3_aa: CATSRGEQGIAYNEQFF
cdr3_nt: TGTGCCACCAGCAGAGGGGAGCAAGGAATAGCCTACAATGAGCAGTTCTTC

j_call: TRBJ1-1
d_call: -
clone_size: few
v_call: TRBV7-9
cdr3_aa: CASSPKPGPGGTEAFF
cdr3_nt: TGTGCCAGCAGCCCGAAACCGGGACCCGGGGGCACTGAAGCTTTCTTT

j_call: TRBJ2-7
d_call: -
clone_size: -
v_call: TRBV5-1
cdr3_aa: CASSLLTPPNEQYF
cdr3_nt: TGCGCCAGCAGCTTACTCACACCGCCGAACGAGCAGTACTTC

j_call: TRBJ1-1
d_call: TRBD1
clone_size: -
v_call: TRBV9
cdr3_aa: CASSAQGMNTEAFF
cdr3_nt: TGTGCCAGCAGCGCACAGGGGATGAACACTGAAGCTTTCTTT

j_call: TRBJ2-5
d_call: -
clone_size: few
v_call: TRBV2
cdr3_aa: CASSGETQYF
cdr3_nt: TGTGCCAGCAGTGGGGAGACCCAGTACTTC

j_call: TRBJ1-1
d_call: -
clone_size: -
v_call: TRBV6-5
cdr3_aa: CASSTPGQQAFF
cdr3_nt: TGTGCCAGCAGTACCCCCGGCCAGCAAGCTTTCTTT

j_call: TRBJ1-4
d_call: -
clone_size: few
v_call: TRBV4-1
cdr3_aa: CASSPAEEKLFF
cdr3_nt: TGCGCCAGCAGCCCAGCAGAGGAAAAACTGTTTTTT

j_call: TRBJ1-2
d_call: -
clone_size: -
v_call: TRBV7-9
cdr3_aa: CASSLEVFGLLANYGYTF
cdr3_nt: TGTGCCAGCAGCTTAGAAGTCTTTGGGTTACTGGCTAACTATGGCTACACCTTC

j_call: TRBJ1-2
d_call: -
clone_size: -
v_call: TRBV7-9
cdr3_aa: CASSPPDRERLYGYTF
cdr3_nt: TGTGCCAGCAGCCCCCCGGACAGAGAGAGGCTTTATGGCTACACCTTC

j_call: TRBJ1-5
d_call: TRBD1
clone_size: few
v_call: TRBV15
cdr3_aa: CATSSRRGRGRNQPQHF
cdr3_nt: TGTGCCACCAGCAGCCGCAGGGGGCGGGGTCGCAATCAGCCCCAGCATTTT

j_call: TRBJ1-2
d_call: TRBD1
clone_size: few
v_call: TRBV9
cdr3_aa: CASSSRTGPHGYTF
cdr3_nt: TGTGCCAGCAGCTCTCGGACAGGGCCCCATGGCTACACCTTC

j_call: TRBJ1-1
d_call: -
clone_size: -
v_call: TRBV27
cdr3_aa: CASSLGRVSLRGTEAFF
cdr3_nt: TGTGCCAGCAGTTTAGGAAGGGTTAGTCTGAGGGGGACTGAAGCTTTCTTT

j_call: TRBJ1-2
d_call: TRBD1
clone_size: -
v_call: TRBV14
cdr3_aa: CASSLTDRGLGGYTF
cdr3_nt: TGTGCCAGCAGCCTCACAGACAGGGGGCTCGGCGGCTACACCTTC

j_call: TRBJ2-1
d_call: -
clone_size: few
v_call: TRBV7-9
cdr3_aa: CASSLGDTALNYNEQFF
cdr3_nt: TGTGCCAGCAGCTTAGGGGACACGGCCTTAAACTACAATGAGCAGTTCTTC

j_call: TRBJ2-1
d_call: -
clone_size: -
v_call: TRBV28
cdr3_aa: CASSLDPESSKFF
cdr3_nt: TGTGCCAGCAGTTTAGATCCGGAGTCCAGTAAGTTCTTC

j_call: TRBJ2-4
d_call: TRBD1
clone_size: few
v_call: TRBV6-6
cdr3_aa: CASRDRAIAKNIQYF
cdr3_nt: TGTGCCAGCAGGGACAGGGCAATAGCCAAAAACATTCAGTACTTC